This paragraph covers one T cell receptor beta chain sequence. The target of this receptor is not known. Base qualities are not provided; no much larger clone lies one nucleotide away. This record comes from a study of cytomegalovirus exposure and HLA in healthy donors (dated by TCRdb to 2015 to 2018). Context from the whole study: According to an earlier analysis of 550 to 700 of the donors, about 180 million T cells yielded 120 million or so unique TCR beta sequences and about 280 Gb of sequence data. An early release covering approximately 600 HLA-typed donors comprised approximately 290 gigabases of sequencing data and roughly 85 million unique TCR sequences. Among the roughly 410 genotyped donors, around 81% belonged to the genetic ancestry cluster associated with self-reported Caucasian donors. The study was designed to test whether signatures of past pathogen exposure could be identified by cataloging public T cell receptors. Using immunosequencing, the study profiled T cell repertoires from 500 to 800 subjects and related those repertoires to cytomegalovirus serostatus. Along with the roughly 610-subject first cohort, a separate validation cohort of over 90 different subjects was used. The study combined high-throughput TCR immunosequencing, statistical association of individual TCRs with disease status, and machine learning to predict cytomegalovirus infection status. To study patterns of TCR occurrence, a later analysis re-analyzed previously published TCR beta repertoires from hundreds of donors and added high-resolution HLA genotyping. Rather than drawing on any new phenotypic data, the later analysis identified candidate immune exposures from TCR beta sequences and the way those sequences occurred across donors. In an earlier analysis of roughly 540 of the donors, high-throughput TCR beta sequencing was used to judge whether each TCR beta V gene segment behaved as functional or pseudogenic. Alongside the repertoire data, information on donor age, sex, ethnicity and CMV serostatus was compiled. Genome-wide SNP genotypes for about 65% of the 666 donors were used in a later genetic analysis, which treated that subset as a discovery cohort. Every discovery cohort repertoire had been produced on one sequencing platform. Both class I and class II loci were covered by HLA typing, at four-digit resolution. Typing coverage differed by locus: A, B, C, DRB1 and DQB1 were typed in about 629-630 donors, DQA1 in approximately 520, DPA1 in 600 to 610, and DPB1 in approximately 450. Several DR-DQ haplotypes were handled as single units for association and clustering because linkage in the cohort was strong. Among 300 to 500 genotyped donors of the cohort, an average of about 220,000 unique TCR beta nucleotide sequences was sequenced per donor, of which about 18% were non-productive.

Including the terminal cysteine and phenylalanine, the CDR3 comprises 14 residues. Solely the CDR3 DNA is kept, with 42 bases framed from the first base. V loses 10 bases, J loses 2 bases, and the germline ends lie 17 bases apart. CDR1 and CDR2 were assigned from the germline V gene as MNHNS and SASEGT. Libraries were prepared through the immunoSEQ multiplex PCR assay. For the multiplex PCR, a mixture combining 60 forward primers for TCR Vbeta segments and 13 reverse primers for TCR Jbeta segments was used. A multiplex PCR assay on genomic DNA amplified the CDR3 region of rearranged TCR beta genes. Amplified TCR beta libraries were sequenced as 87-base-pair reads on the Illumina HiSeq System. Turning to the authors' computational methods: In a later analysis, some 80 million unique TCR beta chains were counted across the 500 to 850 repertoires, and approximately 11 million of these chains were shared by at least two donors. Raw reads were error-corrected and collapsed into unique sequences by a nearest-neighbor algorithm in which closely related sequences were merged to remove PCR and sequencing errors. Alignment of CDR3 sequences to IMGT reference sequences was used to assign V, D and J gene segments. Each retained sequence needed at least a six-nucleotide match to both a V gene segment and a J gene segment. Rearrangements were called productive when the CDR3 lacked stop codons and stayed in frame with V and J; all others were non-productive. CDR3 was defined by IMGT convention, running from the second conserved V-encoded cysteine to the conserved J-encoded phenylalanine. The earlier analysis of about 560 of the donors excluded any sequence lacking an unambiguous match to a single V gene segment. An earlier analysis of a few hundred of the donors called V segments functional above 56.7% productive rearrangements and segregating when the between-donor standard deviation exceeded 5%. A statistical classification framework was built for diagnosing cytomegalovirus status from the catalog of TCR beta chain sequences. A later analysis assigned V and J genes by comparing TCR nucleotide sequences with IMGT/GENE-DB human TR gene sequences. The TCRdist pipeline was used in a later analysis to assign CDR3 sequences and most-parsimonious VDJ recombination scenarios. A later analysis defined each TCR beta chain by its CDR3 amino acid sequence plus V-gene family, and excluded reads lacking a unique V-gene family. A later analysis removed 600 or so highly shared, low-generation-probability nucleotide sequences to deal with suspected cross-contamination and a sequencing artifact. For each public chain, a later analysis derived a clonal expansion index from normalized ranks of inferred template counts within each repertoire. In a later analysis, generation probabilities were computed with a VDJ recombination model fitted to out-of-frame rearrangements, and the resulting probabilities were checked against IGoR. A later analysis scored TCR-TCR, TCR-HLA and TCR-CMV co-occurrence with hypergeometric tests, applying a repertoire-size bias correction to TCR pairs. To estimate false discovery rates, a later analysis permuted the HLA or CMV assignments 20 times. In a later analysis, co-occurring TCRs were grouped using DBSCAN, with TCRdist sequence similarity added in when clustering inside HLA-allele-positive subsets. For co-occurrence clustering, repertoires with fewer than 30,000 or more than 120,000 public chains were excluded, along with about five repertoires with anomalous nucleotide sharing. TCRdb stores this immuneACCESS table with in-frame sequences only. Part of the clones is absent; in the studies checked, under half of the shortfall reflects unresolved V genes, and no reason is known for the rest. The V and J calls and clone size were taken over from that table, and D and trimming were inferred from the DNA. Across this sample there are some 150,000 clones, with about 85% seen only once. The leading ten clones occupy roughly 3.6% of the sample.

In total, around 600 healthy bone marrow donors made up the cohort. Cohort members were all nominally healthy when sampled, although unrecorded immune exposures were likely present. Of the 600 to 750 cohort members, approximately 290 had a positive CMV serostatus and 350 to 450 had a negative one, while no CMV serostatus was recorded for the donor. A peripheral blood sample was collected from each donor, and TCR beta sequencing was performed on peripheral blood mononuclear cells. The Qiagen DNeasy Blood Extraction Kit was used to extract genomic DNA from the blood cell samples. What the work shows at the level of the full study, not this receptor alone: A later analysis associated 16,951 TCR beta sequences with specific HLA alleles at a false discovery rate of 0.05. CMV serostatus was the only immune exposure information available for the cohort. Some IMGT-functional V segments, including TRBV6-2 and TRBV6-3, could not be distinguished by the 87-base-pair reads and were therefore excluded. The presence/absence analyses assumed that sequencing depth was roughly uniform across donors, and that assumption may not be true. A later analysis found that most CMV-associated TCR beta chains appeared HLA-restricted, with HLA associations seemingly driven largely by CMV exposure. A later genetic analysis associated a missense DCLRE1C variant with V-gene and J-gene trimming of TCR beta chains, and an independent cohort replicated the association. A further reported finding was that TCR beta sequences accurately predicted the HLA-A and HLA-B alleles for most subjects in the first cohort. Because counts were too low, seventeen rarely observed V segments, including chromosome 9 orphons, were excluded from the earlier analysis of fewer than 650 of the donors. In an earlier analysis of more than 500 of the donors, most TCR beta V segments appeared in productive rearrangements about 90% or about 30% of the time, broadly matching IMGT annotations. The classifier was reported to diagnose cytomegalovirus status with high specificity and sensitivity in both the original and validation cohorts. Correlated functional status among segregating V segments might be attributable to linkage disequilibrium, but an unknown experimental factor could not be ruled out. According to a later analysis, TCR association rates differed among HLA loci, with DRB1 alleles showing the most associated TCRs and HLA-C alleles showing the fewest. Across donors, most TCR sequences were observed very rarely, whereas some public TCRs were present in many individuals. A later genetic analysis reported fewer N-insertions in productive TCRs among donors in an Asian-associated ancestry cluster than the roughly 700-donor mean. The study listed approximately 150 TCR beta chains as associated with cytomegalovirus. A cluster of highly shared sequence variants was judged likely to be a technical artifact of the sequencing pipeline. The authors suggested that the approach could potentially be extended to other disease states and immunological phenotypes. A later analysis found that HLA-associated TCR beta chains were more clonally expanded and had lower generation probabilities than equally common non-associated chains. Assigning TCR associations to individual alleles was difficult when HLA alleles, especially DR and DQ, strongly co-occurred. Because HLA typing was missing for some donors at each locus, association tests included only the typed subset. According to a later analysis, parvovirus B19, influenza, CMV and Epstein-Barr virus appeared linked to several top co-occurrence clusters. In vitro tests confirmed that three of the cytomegalovirus-associated TCR beta chains recognize cytomegalovirus antigens. Only TCR beta chains were sequenced in this cohort, and the absence of alpha or paired-chain data limited detectable features.

The V and J genes are TRBV6-1 and TRBJ2-5, and TRBD1 may be the D gene, going by 5 matching bases. The material sequenced was PBMCs. This clonotype originated in a human donor in good health. The CDR3 region reads CATAPNRSQETQYF. The DNA sequence follows: TGTGCCACCGCGCCCAACAGGTCTCAAGAGACCCAGTACTTC.